This T cell receptor beta chain emerged from a study of cytomegalovirus exposure and HLA in healthy donors. About the study: In a previous analysis, about 100 million unique TCR beta sequences were found from roughly 180 million T cells.

It was with 60 Vbeta and 13 Jbeta primers that the PCR ran. TCRdb keeps only in-frame clones here, not all; method: immunoSEQ multiplex PCR. The sample holds roughly 150,000 clones, nearly 10% seen once. This clone was counted a few times. Antigen specificity is unknown. Healthy bone marrow donors made up the cohort. Notes on the study in general: Beyond CMV serostatus, there was no information to go on about immune exposure.

The V and J ends lost 8 bases and 1 base respectively, with 14 bases between them. CDR1 and CDR2 from the germline V gene are SGHRS and YFSETQ. The CDR3 consists of 14 residues. This clonotype originated in a man aged 50-59 years in good health and CMV-seronegative. The chain carries TRBV5-1 and TRBJ2-3, with D possibly being TRBD2 (6 bases). Sequenced material: PBMCs. The CDR3 reads CASSQSSGTDTQYF. The CDR3 DNA sequence: TGCGCCAGTTCACAGTCTAGCGGCACAGATACGCAGTATTTT. Combining the CDR3 with reference TRBV5-1 and TRBJ2-3 gives the whole variable domain KAGVTQTPRYLIKTRGQQVTLSCSPISGHRSVSWYQQTPGQGLQFLFEYFSETQRNKGNFPGRFSGRQFSNSRSEMNVSTLELGDSALYLCASSQSSGTDTQYFGPGTRLTVL.